Each of the 7 T cell receptor beta chains below was sequenced from the same sample in a study of blood T cell repertoires in COVID-19. Profiled with immunoSEQ multiplex PCR; TCRdb holds only in-frame clones, not every one. The table lists about 35,000 clones, around 85% of them singletons. Sequencing was done on a sample of peripheral blood. The source of these receptors is a man aged 55 to 70 with active or convalescent COVID-19.

The chain joins TRBV7-9 to TRBJ1-5, with D unclear. The CDR3 length is 12 residues. Germline-derived CDR1 and CDR2 are SEHNR and FQNEAQ (reference sequence). V lost 1 base and J lost 7, with 5 bases in between. CDR3 amino acids: CASSLGGQPQHF. The CDR3 DNA sequence: TGTGCCAGCAGCTTAGGAGGGCAGCCCCAGCATTTT.

The chain carries TRBV6-5 and TRBJ1-2, with TRBD1 as a possible D gene (5 bases). Trimming removed 5 bases at V and 1 base at J, with 8 bases between. Germline V CDR1 and CDR2: MNHEY, SVGAGI. The CDR3 spans 13 residues. CDR3 loop: CASSTDSNYGYTF. CDR3 nucleotide sequence: TGTGCCAGCAGTACTGACAGTAACTATGGCTACACCTTC.

The chain combines TRBV18 with TRBJ2-1, with TRBD2 identical over 7 bases. The junction had 3 bases not matched to a gene; V was cut back by 0 bases and J by 1 base. The CDR3 has 16 residues. The V gene's germline CDR1 is KGHSH and CDR2 LQKENI. The DNA of the CDR3 is TGTGCCAGCTCACCACCGGGCGGGAGTTCCTACAATGAGCAGTTCTTC. Translation: CASSPPGGSSYNEQFF.

In the case of this clone: The same CDR3 also results from other DNA sequences found in this sample. The chain is built from TRBV7-9 and TRBJ1-2; 8 bases map to TRBD1. The CDR3 covers 14 residues. The germline V gene has CDR1 SEHNR and CDR2 FQNEAQ (reference sequence). V was pared by 2 bases and J by 3 bases, with 2 bases of the junction left unmatched. CDR3 DNA: TGTGCCAGCAGCTTAAACAGGGGGGACTATGGCTACACCTTC. Translation gives CASSLNRGDYGYTF.

The rearrangement uses TRBV7-9 and TRBJ1-2; TRBD1 matches at 8 bases. The V gene's germline CDR1 is SEHNR and CDR2 FQNEAQ (reference sequence). J gave up 4 bases and V 5 bases, and 6 bases lay outside the gene matches. CDR3 size: 14 residues. The CDR3 DNA follows: TGTGCCAGCAGCCCGAGAACAGGGGGCTATGGCTACACCTTC. Translating it yields CASSPRTGGYGYTF.

V and J are TRBV11-3 and TRBJ1-5; D is unclear. Germline V gene data show CDR1 as SGHNT and CDR2 as YENEEA. The CDR3 length is 13 residues. V was cut by 5 bases and J by 9 bases, with 14 bases left in between. The CDR3 protein is CASSLSPSGPQHF. CDR3 bases: TGTGCCAGCAGCCTTTCCCCTTCGGGGCCCCAGCATTTT.

The V gene is TRBV6-2 or TRBV6-3, the J gene TRBJ1-5, with a possible D match to TRBD1 (5 bases). The CDR3 runs 15 residues. Trimming took off 7 bases at V and 6 bases at J, with 19 bases between the two ends. The V gene's germline CDR1 is MNHEY and CDR2 SVGEGT. The CDR3 nucleotides are TGTGCCAGCACCCCCCGGACATTATCGGGTCAGCCCCAGCATTTT. It is translated as CASTPRTLSGQPQHF.